These 20 T cell receptor beta chains share one sample of origin, sequenced in a study of sequential checkpoint blockade in melanoma. Sample treatment: randomized to nivolumab then ipilimumab (arm A) or the reverse (arm B). Assay used: immunoSEQ multiplex PCR; TCRdb lists only in-frame clones, some missing. The repertoire holds around 18,000 clones, 70% to 75% seen once, with approximately 35% in the top ten. Sequenced material: CD8+ T cells sorted from blood (inferred from file names), taken from a patient given nivolumab and ipilimumab in sequence. The receptor set was obtained from a human donor with melanoma.

This chain uses TRBV4-3 with TRBJ2-3; TRBD1 matches at 8 bases. Unmatched junction bases numbered 7, after V lost 5 bases and J lost 3 bases. In germline, CDR1 is LGHNA, CDR2 YSLEER. CDR3 length: 15 amino acids. In DNA form, the CDR3 reads TGCGCCAGCAGCATTGGACAGGGAGTAACAGATACGCAGTATTTT. This translates into CASSIGQGVTDTQYF.

The chain employs TRBV27 and TRBJ2-5; D gene ambiguous. The J call may be faulty, since TRBJ2-7 better matches the DNA end. CDR3 length: 12 amino acids. Germline CDR1 MNHEY, CDR2 SMNVEV (reference sequence). In DNA form, the CDR3 reads TGTGCCAGCAGTTTCTATGTTCGCGAGCAGTACTTC. It translates to CASSFYVREQYF.

The rearrangement joins TRBV30 to TRBJ2-2; perhaps TRBD1 as D (6 bases). Per the germline V gene, CDR1 is GTSNPN and CDR2 is SVGIG (reference sequence). V was shortened by 3 bases and J by 6 bases, with 11 bases between the two germline ends. The CDR3 covers 13 residues. The CDR3 here is CAWSLGGPGELFF. CDR3 coding DNA: TGTGCCTGGAGCCTTGGGGGCCCCGGGGAGCTGTTTTTT.

This rearrangement joins TRBV29-1 to TRBJ2-7; D perhaps matches TRBD1 (5 bases). V lost 6 bases to trimming and J lost 3 bases, with 9 bases between them. CDR3 length: 11 amino acids. The germline gives CDR1 SQVTM, CDR2 ANQGSEA. Here the CDR3 DNA reads TGCAGCGTCGACAGTAACTACGAGCAGTACTTC. This codes for CSVDSNYEQYF.

This chain connects TRBV7-8 to TRBJ2-2; possibly TRBD2 for D (5 bases). CDR1 is SGHVS, CDR2 FQNEAQ, per germline. The ends were cut back, 4 bases at V and 6 bases at J, with 12 bases in the middle. This CDR3 has 14 residues. CDR3 region: CASSSGMGAGELFF. CDR3 DNA sequence: TGTGCCAGCAGCTCGGGGATGGGTGCCGGGGAGCTGTTTTTT.

This sequence joins TRBV10-2 and TRBJ1-2; 7 bases align to TRBD1. The V gene's germline CDR1 is WSHSY and CDR2 SAAADI. The CDR3 loop spans 13 amino acids. The ends lost 8 bases at V and 1 base at J; junction bases unmatched: 4. CDR3 DNA sequence: TGCGCCAGCCTGGGACAGATTAACTATGGCTACACCTTC. This sequence encodes CASLGQINYGYTF.

J is TRBJ2-5 and V is TRBV27, with a tentative D call TRBD1 (6 bases). The CDR3 spans 16 residues. CDR1 MNHEY and CDR2 SMNVEV come from the germline V gene (reference sequence). Trimming took 6 bases from V and 3 from J, leaving 20 bases between them. The CDR3 coding sequence is TGTGCCAGCAGGGGACCCTGGACAGAAGGAGAAGAGACCCAGTACTTC. This encodes CASRGPWTEGEETQYF.

The V call is TRBV27, the J call TRBJ2-5; 12 positions agree with TRBD1. Germline lookup yields CDR1 MNHEY and CDR2 SMNVEV (reference sequence). This CDR3 has 15 amino acids. V was pared by 5 bases and J by 5 bases, with 6 bases of the junction left unmatched. The DNA of the CDR3 is TGTGCCAGCAGTCACGGGACAGGGGGCGGGGAGACCCAGTACTTC. This sequence encodes CASSHGTGGGETQYF.

This chain links TRBV21-1 with TRBJ1-4; the D call TRBD1 from the table was never checked on the DNA. TRBV21-1 is flagged as a pseudogene. The CDR3 contains 16 residues. The CDR3 spells CASSTKTTQSYEKLFF. CDR3 DNA: TGTGCCAGCAGCACCAAGACAACCCAGAGTTATGAAAAACTGTTTTTT.

The chain joins TRBV4-1 to TRBJ2-1, with D perhaps TRBD1 (6 bases). V was clipped by 1 base and J by 8 bases, with 15 bases between them. This CDR3 has 15 amino acids. CDR1 MGHRA and CDR2 YSYEKL come from the germline V gene. The CDR3 DNA is TGCGCCAGCAGCCAAGCGCAAACAGGGATCTATGAGCAGTTCTTC. It yields the protein CASSQAQTGIYEQFF.

V usage is TRBV14 and J usage is TRBJ1-1, with D maybe TRBD1 (6 bases). CDR1 and CDR2 from the germline V gene are SGHDN and FVKESK. The CDR3 sequence is 15 residues long. The V and J ends lost 0 bases and 1 base respectively, with 9 bases between them. CDR3: CASSQEGGRNTEAFF. The CDR3 nucleotides read TGTGCCAGCAGCCAAGAAGGGGGTCGGAACACTGAAGCTTTCTTT.

This rearrangement joins TRBV7-6 to TRBJ2-7; 7 bases agree with TRBD1. V dropped 3 bases and J dropped 1; count of bases not matched to a gene: 3. The CDR3 totals 14 residues. Germline V gene sequence: CDR1 SGHVS, CDR2 FNYEAQ. The CDR3 here is CASSFGTESYEQYF. The CDR3 DNA reads as TGTGCCAGCAGCTTCGGGACAGAGTCCTACGAGCAGTACTTC.

The chain has TRBV6-1 and TRBJ2-7; 7 bases align to TRBD1. Germline loops: CDR1 MNHNS, CDR2 SASEGT. V shed 3 bases and J 4 bases; nucleotides not matched to a gene: 6. CDR3 size: 14 residues. CDR3 nucleotides: TGTGCCAGCAGTGAGGTGGGACAGCATTACGAGCAGTACTTC. Translating it yields CASSEVGQHYEQYF.

This clone was counted a single time. The gene calls are TRBV14 and TRBJ2-1, with TRBD1 matching over 8 bases. This CDR3 region has 13 residues. V was pared by 1 base and J by 15 bases, with 8 bases of the junction left unmatched. Germline V CDR1 and CDR2: SGHDN, FVKESK. CDR3 nucleotide sequence: TGTGCCAGCAGCCAAGGGGTCCGCAGGGGGCTGTTCTTC. This gives the protein CASSQGVRRGLFF.

By share of the sample, this clone is medium-sized (0.01 to 0.1%). The gene calls are TRBV28 and TRBJ1-5; D uncertain. The CDR3 loop spans 14 amino acids. Germline V gene lookup returns CDR1 MDHEN and CDR2 SYDVKM. V was pared by 6 bases and J by 0 bases, with 9 bases between. CDR3 sequence (DNA): TGTGCCAGCAGGTGGAGTTATAGCAATCAGCCCCAGCATTTT. This gives the protein CASRWSYSNQPQHF. The full variable domain, in which reference TRBV28 and TRBJ1-5 provide the parts outside the CDR3, is DVKVTQSSRYLVKRTGEKVFLECVQDMDHENMFWYRQDPGLGLRLIYFSYDVKMKEKGDIPEGYSVSREKKERFSLILESASTNQTSMYLCASRWSYSNQPQHFGDGTRLSIL.

The table lists this clone with a count of one. The chain carries TRBV9 and TRBJ2-1; possible D gene TRBD1, 6 bases. Trimming removed 0 bases at V and 6 bases at J, with 19 bases between. CDR1 SGDLS and CDR2 YYNGEE come from the germline V gene. This CDR3 has 17 residues. The CDR3 loop is CASSVESTGHPSNEQFF. In DNA form, the CDR3 reads TGTGCCAGCAGCGTAGAGTCTACGGGACACCCCTCCAATGAGCAGTTCTTC. The variable domain in full, completed from reference TRBV9 and TRBJ2-1, reads DSGVTQTPKHLITATGQRVTLRCSPRSGDLSVYWYQQSLDQGLQFLIQYYNGEERAKGNILERFSAQQFPDLHSELNLSSLELGDSALYFCASSVESTGHPSNEQFFGPGTRLTVL.

J is TRBJ2-5 and V is TRBV5-6; D is perhaps TRBD1 (6 bases). The CDR3 contains 14 residues. Per germline, CDR1 SGHDT and CDR2 YYEEEE. Deletions cut 0 bases from V and 1 base from J, with 7 bases between. CDR3 sequence (DNA): TGTGCCAGCAGCTTGGGGACAGCCCAAGAGACCCAGTACTTC. It translates to CASSLGTAQETQYF.

Only a few counts were recorded for this clone. The chain is built from TRBV4-1 and TRBJ2-7; D is perhaps TRBD1 (6 bases). The CDR3 spans 12 residues. Looked up from germline, CDR1 is MGHRA and CDR2 is YSYEKL. The V and J ends lost 5 bases and 5 bases respectively, with 10 bases between them. The CDR3, as DNA: TGCGCCAGCAGCGGTACAGGGAACGAGCAGTACTTC. It codes for CASSGTGNEQYF.

This chain uses TRBV7-2 with TRBJ1-1; no definite D call. The germline gives CDR1 SGHTA, CDR2 FQGNSA. Trimming stripped 10 bases from V and 0 bases from J, with 24 bases between. The CDR3 sequence is 17 residues long. The CDR3 DNA follows: TGTGCCAAAAAAAGCCCACGGAGGTGGTCCATGAACACTGAAGCTTTCTTT. Translating it yields CAKKSPRRWSMNTEAFF.

The gene calls are TRBV10-2 and TRBJ2-7, with TRBD2 matching over 9 bases. V shed 3 bases and J 6 bases; nucleotides not matched to a gene: 9. Germline-derived CDR1 and CDR2 are WSHSY and SAAADI. This CDR3 spans 15 amino acids. CDR3 protein: CASSEPASGIREQYF. For the CDR3, the DNA is TGCGCCAGCAGTGAACCGGCTAGCGGGATTCGCGAGCAGTACTTC.